Shown below are 14 T cell receptor beta chains from a single sample sequenced in a study of CD8 T cells in Susac syndrome. With random hexamers, about 0.45 to 1 ug RNA was reverse transcribed. TCRdb independently ran MiXCR on the immunoSEQ multiplex PCR reads; one entry per CDR3 protein. The table records approximately 160,000 distinct CDR3 sequences, around 94% of them present only once. Source material: CD4+ T cells from PBMCs. All receptors derive from a human donor with multiple sclerosis.

V is TRBV27 and J is TRBJ2-7; weak D call: TRBD2 (6 bases). Trimming cost V 3 bases and J 4 bases, with 13 bases left between them. CDR3 length equals 14 residues. Per germline, CDR1 MNHEY and CDR2 SMNVEV (reference sequence). The DNA for the CDR3 is TGTGCCAGCAGTTTCTCGGGGGTTGGTTACGAGCAGTACTTC. It yields the protein CASSFSGVGYEQYF.

The CDR3: CASSQGKREVDTQYF. CDR3 nucleotides: TGCGCCAGCAGCCAAGGGAAGCGGGAGGTAGATACGCAGTATTTT. J is TRBJ2-3 and V is TRBV4-1; 9 bases line up with TRBD2. Germline CDR1 reads MGHRA; CDR2 reads YSYEKL. V gave up 1 base and J gave up 5 bases; unmatched junction bases: 4. This CDR3 contains 15 residues.

Worth noting for this clonotype: Germline and junction disagree at one end, which may indicate a read error. The chain joins TRBV11-2 to TRBJ2-6, with 14 bases fitting TRBD2. CDR3 length: 20 residues. In germline, CDR1 is SGHAT, CDR2 FQNNGV. Here the CDR3 DNA reads TGTGCCAGCAGCCTAGACTATCCGGGACTAGCGGGAGACGGGGCCAACGTCCTGACTTTC. Its protein product is CASSLDYPGLAGDGANVLTF.

This clonotype was seen once. The chain combines TRBV28 with TRBJ1-4; D ambiguous. The V end was cut by 4 bases, the J end by 2 bases, with 5 bases between. CDR3 length equals 13 residues. Looked up from germline, CDR1 is MDHEN and CDR2 is SYDVKM. The CDR3 loop reads CASSSRTNEKLFF. CDR3 sequence (DNA): TGTGCCAGCAGTTCGAGGACTAATGAAAAACTGTTTTTT.

In DNA, the CDR3 is TGTGCCTGGAGCTTAACAGATAATCAGCCCCAGCATTTT. Protein: CAWSLTDNQPQHF. The chain has TRBV30 and TRBJ1-5; D gene ambiguous. V was trimmed by 3 bases and J by 4 bases, leaving 10 bases between them. CDR1 is GTSNPN and CDR2 is SVGIG in the germline V gene (reference sequence). The CDR3 runs 13 residues.

The chain joins TRBV3-1 to TRBJ2-5; the D call may be TRBD1 or TRBD2 (5 bases each). The CDR3 is 12 amino acids. Germline CDR1 and CDR2: LGHDT and YNNKEL (reference sequence). The V end lost 8 bases, the J end lost 5 bases, and 12 bases lay between the germline ends. CDR3 sequence: CASGGLGETQYF. The DNA for the CDR3 is TGTGCCAGCGGGGGATTGGGGGAGACCCAGTACTTC.

The chain combines TRBV29-1 with TRBJ1-2, with a possible D match to TRBD1 (5 bases). The germline V and J ends were trimmed by 7 bases and 6 bases, with 21 bases remaining between them. The germline gives CDR1 SQVTM, CDR2 ANQGSEA. This CDR3 contains 14 residues. As DNA, the CDR3 is TGCAGCGGGAGGGGCGGAGGCGGTATGAATGGCTACACCTTC. Translation: CSGRGGGGMNGYTF.

The chain recombines TRBV7-9 with TRBJ2-2; 10 bases are a match to TRBD1. Germline values: CDR1 SEHNR, CDR2 FQNEAQ (reference sequence). The CDR3 is made up of 14 amino acids. The ends lost 5 bases at V and 7 bases at J; junction bases unmatched: 4. The CDR3 nucleotides read TGTGCCAGCAGCCGACAGGGGGCTGGCGGGGAGCTGTTTTTT. Its protein is CASSRQGAGGELFF. Filled out from reference TRBV7-9 and TRBJ2-2, the complete variable domain reads DTGVSQNPRHKITKRGQNVTFRCDPISEHNRLYWYRQTLGQGPEFLTYFQNEAQLEKSRLLSDRFSAERPKGSFSTLEIQRTEQGDSAMYLCASSRQGAGGELFFGEGSRLTVL.

The V and J genes are TRBV19 and TRBJ1-2, with 8 bases fitting TRBD1. The trim removed 9 bases at V and 1 base at J, leaving 7 bases unmatched. Germline V gene lookup returns CDR1 LNHDA and CDR2 SQIVND (reference sequence). The CDR3 has 14 residues. CDR3 coding DNA: TGTGCCAGCGAACCCGGACAGGGTAACTATGGCTACACCTTC. As protein: CASEPGQGNYGYTF. The whole variable domain, filled in from reference TRBV19 and TRBJ1-2, reads DGGITQSPKYLFRKEGQNVTLSCEQNLNHDAMYWYRQDPGQGLRLIYYSQIVNDFQKGDIAEGYSVSREKKESFPLTVTSAQKNPTAFYLCASEPGQGNYGYTFGSGTRLTVV.

Only one count was recorded for this clonotype. The chain links TRBV12-3 or TRBV12-4 to TRBJ2-3; 7 bases are shared with TRBD1. Trimming cost V 6 bases and J 2 bases; bases outside gene matches: 8. This CDR3 has 15 residues. The CDR3 DNA reads as TGTGCCAGCAGGCAGACAGGGTCCGTCACAGATACGCAGTATTTT. As protein: CASRQTGSVTDTQYF.

The V gene is TRBV18, the J gene TRBJ2-7, with unresolved D. This CDR3 is 15 amino acids long. Trimming took 1 base from V and 1 from J, leaving 11 bases between them. Germline lookup yields CDR1 KGHSH and CDR2 LQKENI. The CDR3 DNA reads TGTGCCAGCTCACCACAGAATCCTTCGTCCTACGAGCAGTACTTC. Its protein product is CASSPQNPSSYEQYF.

The chain couples TRBV10-3 to TRBJ2-7, with D hard to call. This CDR3 has 14 residues. Germline V CDR1 and CDR2: ENHRY, SYGVKD. V was trimmed by 10 bases and J by 0 bases, leaving 16 bases between them. CDR3 protein: CASGQDPSSYEQYF. CDR3 in DNA: TGTGCCAGCGGCCAGGACCCGAGCTCCTACGAGCAGTACTTC.

The chain links TRBV6-2 or TRBV6-3 to TRBJ1-2; tentative D call: TRBD1 (5 bases). V shed 3 bases and J shed 4 bases, with 15 bases lying between them. This CDR3 region has 15 residues. Germline lookup yields CDR1 MNHEY and CDR2 SVGEGT. CDR3 amino acids: CASSYWAGGAYGYTF. The DNA of the CDR3 is TGTGCCAGCAGTTATTGGGCCGGAGGGGCCTATGGCTACACCTTC.

The V call is TRBV30, the J call TRBJ2-2; D is tentatively TRBD1 or TRBD2 (5 bases each). V was cut by 0 bases and J by 4 bases, with 9 bases left in between. This CDR3 is built from 14 residues. Germline values: CDR1 GTSNPN, CDR2 SVGIG (reference sequence). The CDR3 is CAWSVGAFTGELFF. CDR3 DNA sequence: TGTGCCTGGAGTGTCGGGGCCTTCACCGGGGAGCTGTTTTTT.